The rows below give T cell receptor beta chains drawn from one sample of a study of beta chain features in type 1 diabetes. The repertoire was sequenced with immunoSEQ multiplex PCR; TCRdb's copy has only in-frame clones and lacks some. Of 50,000 to 70,000 clones in the sample, 52% are singletons; the top ten hold 2% to 3%. What was sequenced was Tregs from blood. The receptor source for this set is a woman aged 40 to 50 with type 1 diabetes. Both conserved end residues are part of each CDR3. The D gene is left open where the match is weak.

cdr3_aa: CASSLGGGVQGYTF; j_call: TRBJ1-2; v_call: TRBV5-6; d_call: .
cdr3_aa: CASSRTPTPGFTLRDEQYF; j_call: TRBJ2-7; v_call: TRBV7-2; d_call: .
cdr3_aa: CASREDRGWRAEAFF; j_call: TRBJ1-1; v_call: TRBV2; d_call: TRBD1
cdr3_aa: CASSKAGGAHTEAFF; j_call: TRBJ1-1; v_call: TRBV28; d_call: .
cdr3_aa: CASVGSSGNTIYF; j_call: TRBJ1-3; v_call: TRBV4-1; d_call: .
cdr3_aa: CASSPDRDYGYTF; j_call: TRBJ1-2; v_call: TRBV7-8; d_call: TRBD1
cdr3_aa: CASSRLGAGEGYEQYF; j_call: .; v_call: TRBV13; d_call: .
cdr3_aa: CSVKPRGELFF; j_call: TRBJ2-2; v_call: TRBV29-1; d_call: .
cdr3_aa: CASSRDSPLHF; j_call: TRBJ1-6; v_call: TRBV5-4; d_call: .
cdr3_aa: CASSPDRVGETQYF; j_call: TRBJ2-5; v_call: TRBV7-2; d_call: TRBD1
cdr3_aa: CSTGQDGYTF; j_call: TRBJ1-2; v_call: TRBV29-1; d_call: TRBD1
cdr3_aa: CASSLYFAGATNEKLFF; j_call: TRBJ1-4; v_call: TRBV7-2; d_call: .
cdr3_aa: CASSGDTQPQHF; j_call: TRBJ1-5; v_call: TRBV2; d_call: .
cdr3_aa: CASSLANGGGNTEAFF; j_call: TRBJ1-1; v_call: TRBV7-9; d_call: .
cdr3_aa: CASSFKGGDTQYF; j_call: TRBJ2-3; v_call: TRBV7-3; d_call: .
cdr3_aa: CASSRQGEYDYGYTF; j_call: TRBJ1-2; v_call: TRBV6-6; d_call: TRBD1
cdr3_aa: CASSFASGRTGDTQYF; j_call: TRBJ2-3; v_call: TRBV6-6; d_call: TRBD2
cdr3_aa: CASSLGRTSGISYEQYF; j_call: TRBJ2-7; v_call: TRBV5-1; d_call: TRBD2
cdr3_aa: CASSSRQGAGEQYF; j_call: TRBJ2-7; v_call: TRBV5-1; d_call: TRBD1
cdr3_aa: CASSPGGENTEAFF; j_call: TRBJ1-1; v_call: TRBV18; d_call: .
cdr3_aa: CASSLSLRVPRTEAFF; j_call: TRBJ1-1; v_call: TRBV27; d_call: .
cdr3_aa: CASSLEGDYEQYF; j_call: TRBJ2-7; v_call: TRBV11-3; d_call: .
cdr3_aa: CASSFRGPGETQYF; j_call: TRBJ2-5; v_call: TRBV4-2; d_call: TRBD1
cdr3_aa: CASTGDSYEQYF; j_call: .; v_call: TRBV6-6; d_call: .
cdr3_aa: CAITKLAGGLNTGELFF; j_call: TRBJ2-2; v_call: TRBV10-3; d_call: TRBD2
cdr3_aa: CAIRTGTGVNEQYF; j_call: TRBJ2-7; v_call: TRBV10-3; d_call: TRBD1
cdr3_aa: CASIPGQAGETQYF; j_call: TRBJ2-5; v_call: TRBV6-6; d_call: TRBD1
cdr3_aa: CASSLRQGAPYEQYF; j_call: .; v_call: TRBV5-6; d_call: TRBD1
cdr3_aa: CASSFAPGQLNTEAFF; j_call: TRBJ1-1; v_call: TRBV5-1; d_call: TRBD1
cdr3_aa: CASSPGWARNSYEQYF; j_call: TRBJ2-7; v_call: TRBV5-1; d_call: .
cdr3_aa: CASSDQYPYEQYF; j_call: TRBJ2-7; v_call: TRBV6-4; d_call: .
cdr3_aa: CASPEPTVPYEQYF; j_call: TRBJ2-7; v_call: TRBV9; d_call: .
cdr3_aa: CASSPGQGVGQPQHF; j_call: TRBJ1-5; v_call: TRBV7-2; d_call: TRBD1
cdr3_aa: CASSPPGQGSDTQYF; j_call: TRBJ2-3; v_call: TRBV28; d_call: TRBD1
cdr3_aa: CASSSRGGLGYEQYF; j_call: TRBJ2-7; v_call: TRBV7-2; d_call: TRBD2
cdr3_aa: CASSFPISLGGVEDTQYF; j_call: TRBJ2-3; v_call: TRBV27; d_call: .
cdr3_aa: CASSPTPNYEQYF; j_call: TRBJ2-7; v_call: TRBV6-6; d_call: .
cdr3_aa: CAWSSGQVLSSYNEQFF; j_call: TRBJ2-1; v_call: TRBV30; d_call: TRBD1
cdr3_aa: CASSDRQSSSGNTIYF; j_call: TRBJ1-3; v_call: TRBV9; d_call: .
cdr3_aa: CASSPTGQGASGYTF; j_call: TRBJ1-2; v_call: TRBV18; d_call: TRBD1